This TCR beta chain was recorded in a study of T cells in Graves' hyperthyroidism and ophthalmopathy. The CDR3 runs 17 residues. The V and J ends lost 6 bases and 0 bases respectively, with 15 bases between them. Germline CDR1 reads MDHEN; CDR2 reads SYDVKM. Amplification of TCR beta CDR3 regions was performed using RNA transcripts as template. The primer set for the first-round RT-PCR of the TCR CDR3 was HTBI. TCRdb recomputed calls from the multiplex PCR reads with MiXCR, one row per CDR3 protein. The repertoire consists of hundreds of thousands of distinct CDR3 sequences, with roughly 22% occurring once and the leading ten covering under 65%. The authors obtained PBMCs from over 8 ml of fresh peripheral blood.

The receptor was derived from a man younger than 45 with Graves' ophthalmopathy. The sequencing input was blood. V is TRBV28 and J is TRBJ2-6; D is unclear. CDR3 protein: CASRGRNIGSGANVLTF. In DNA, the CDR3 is TGTGCCAGCAGGGGTAGGAATATCGGCTCTGGGGCCAACGTCCTGACTTTC. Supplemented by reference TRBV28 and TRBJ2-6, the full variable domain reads DVKVTQSSRYLVKRTGEKVFLECVQDMDHENMFWYRQDPGLGLRLIYFSYDVKMKEKGDIPEGYSVSREKKERFSLILESASTNQTSMYLCASRGRNIGSGANVLTFGAGSRLTVL.